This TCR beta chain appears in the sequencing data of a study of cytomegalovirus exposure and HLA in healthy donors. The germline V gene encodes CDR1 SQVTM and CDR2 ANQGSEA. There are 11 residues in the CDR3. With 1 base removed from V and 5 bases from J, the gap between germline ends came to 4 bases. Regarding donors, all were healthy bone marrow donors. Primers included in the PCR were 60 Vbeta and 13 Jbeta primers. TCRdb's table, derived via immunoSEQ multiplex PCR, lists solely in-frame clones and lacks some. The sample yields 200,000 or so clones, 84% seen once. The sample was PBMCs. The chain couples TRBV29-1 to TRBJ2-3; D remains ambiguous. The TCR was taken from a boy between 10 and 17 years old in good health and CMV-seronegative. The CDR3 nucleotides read TGCAGCGTTGAAGGTCGAGATACGCAGTATTTT. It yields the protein CSVEGRDTQYF.